This T cell receptor (beta chain) was observed in a study of blood T cell repertoires in COVID-19 (dated by TCRdb to 2018 to 2021). With regard to the full study: Collaborator samples came from the United States, Italy and Spain and covered acute and convalescent phases of COVID-19. Where available, HLA class I and class II types were taken from metadata supplied by the sample provider and were not determined by assay-based typing. The material from the prospective study consisted of cDNA or gDNA derived from T cells, B-cell-depleted T cells, or PBMCs. A freely available public database, intended as a resource for researchers studying the immune response to SARS-CoV-2, is where the repertoires were released. Sample metadata almost always included a de-identified subject ID, COVID-19 status, age in years and sex. The samples were drawn from two sources: the first 160 participants of the ongoing ImmuneRACE study, and 1,000 to 1,500 subjects contributed by 6 global collaborators. Deeply sampled blood TCRbeta repertoires from subjects exposed to, actively infected with, or recovered from COVID-19 were included in the dataset. Beyond this particular receptor, the publication reports: The quantity of clinical and demographic metadata differed by source and by participant and was supplied without curation.

CDR1 and CDR2 are drawn from the germline V gene: WSHSY, SAAADI. The junction carries 16 bases between V and J, which are trimmed by 1 base and 3 bases respectively. CDR3 length: 17 amino acids, cysteine to phenylalanine. Of the read, only the CDR3 DNA is kept; its 51 bases are in frame from base 1. As to this clone: The target of this receptor is not known. The sample holds no much larger clone one base away, and base qualities are not on file.

The collaborating institutions used their own protocols to collect whole blood in K2EDTA tubes. For TCRbeta analysis, collaborators shipped samples in one of three forms: frozen whole blood, isolated PBMCs, or DNA extracted from either of those sample types. TCRbeta CDR3 regions were amplified from genomic DNA using the immunoSEQ Assay, a bias-controlled multiplex PCR. Regarding the original processing steps: The number of nucleated cells in each sample was estimated by amplification of reference gene primers within the assay. To quantify the absolute abundance of each unique TCRbeta CDR3 rearrangement, sequence reads were collapsed and filtered. For each sample, productive Simpson clonality was calculated by taking the square root of Simpson's diversity index across productive rearrangements. The immuneACCESS repertoire file appears here via TCRdb, limited to in-frame rearrangements. These files lack a portion of the clones; in checked studies, under half of the deficit traces to unresolved V genes, and the cause of the others is not known. D and trimming come from the DNA, and the V and J calls and clone size come from that table. The sample data list approximately 400,000 clones, and 89% of these were observed just once. The ten most abundant clones make up about 1.2% of the sample.

The sequence is built from TRBV10-2 and TRBJ2-1; a tentative D match to TRBD1 spans 6 bases. The TCR was taken from a man aged 35-49 years with acute or convalescent COVID-19. The sequencing input was peripheral blood. The CDR3 is CASSEYPRRGDYNEQFF. The sequence in DNA is TGCGCCAGCAGTGAGTATCCGCGCAGGGGCGACTACAATGAGCAGTTCTTC.